This T cell receptor beta chain is from a study of control samples from healthy donors and cancer patients. CDR3 size: 17 residues. The germline V gene encodes CDR1 SGHKS and CDR2 YYEKEE (reference sequence). The V gene end was trimmed by 2 bases and the J gene end by 4 bases; junction bases not matched to a gene: 14. Repertoires were generated with immunoSEQ multiplex PCR, while TCRdb's copy carries only in-frame clones and drops some. The table includes 90,000 to 100,000 clones, 88% detected once. Sequencing was carried out using blood. This rearrangement joins TRBV5-5 to TRBJ2-5; 7 positions match TRBD1. The sequence derives from a woman between 70 and 85 years old in good health. The CDR3 protein is CASSFGNRGQLGETQYF. In DNA form, the CDR3 reads TGTGCCAGCAGCTTCGGTAACAGGGGTCAGTTAGGAGAGACCCAGTACTTC.